A selection of T cell receptor beta chains follows, all from one sample in a study of shared T cell receptors in the human thymus. The table came from immunoSEQ multiplex PCR; TCRdb's copy has only in-frame clones and leaves some out. Counted here are hundreds of thousands of clones, about four fifths occurring once; the ten biggest clones make up 0.013%. These same data were also listed under a study on human thymus T cells.

The sample comprised thymocytes. These receptor sequences come from a boy in the first two years of life with a congenital heart defect. Both conserved end residues are part of each CDR3. The D gene is left open where the match is weak. Clone size, where shown, is once, few, many, or a class for clones that have expanded.

j_call,clone_size,d_call,v_call,cdr3_nt,cdr3_aa
TRBJ2-4,few,TRBD2,TRBV14,TGTGCCAGCAGCCCGACGACTAGCGGGATACCCGAGGACATTCAGTACTTC,CASSPTTSGIPEDIQYF
TRBJ1-3,few,-,TRBV5-1,TGCGCCAGCAGCTTGGGGCAACTACCCAACTCTGGAAACACCATATATTTT,CASSLGQLPNSGNTIYF
TRBJ1-1,-,TRBD1,TRBV5-1,TGCGCCAGCAGCCCGGACGGACAGGGGGCGAACACTGAAGCTTTCTTT,CASSPDGQGANTEAFF
TRBJ2-1,-,-,TRBV5-4,TGTGCCAGCAGCTTGGCGCCTATTAAAGATGAGCAGTTCTTC,CASSLAPIKDEQFF
TRBJ1-4,-,-,TRBV2,TGTGCCAGCAGTGGCGGGGATGAAAAACTGTTTTTT,CASSGGDEKLFF
TRBJ2-7,once,-,TRBV6-1,TGTGCCAGCAGTCTTCCGTTCGGGAGCGACTACGAGCAGTACTTC,CASSLPFGSDYEQYF
TRBJ2-1,-,-,TRBV11-3,TGTGCCAGCAGCTCCTTATCCAATGAGCAGTTCTTC,CASSSLSNEQFF
TRBJ2-5,-,TRBD2,TRBV4-3,TGCGCCAGCAGCCGACTTGGGACTAGCCAGGAGACCCAGTACTTC,CASSRLGTSQETQYF
TRBJ1-2,-,TRBD1,TRBV7-9,TGTGCCAGCAGCCTCGGGACAGGGGGGTATGGCTACACCTTC,CASSLGTGGYGYTF
TRBJ2-5,-,-,TRBV10-3,TGTGCCATTGGAGAGGAGACCCAGTACTTC,CAIGEETQYF
TRBJ2-4,-,TRBD2,TRBV2,TGTGCCAGCATCCTCAGCGGGGGCGGGGGACGGAACATTCAGTACTTC,CASILSGGGGRNIQYF
TRBJ2-3,-,TRBD1,TRBV27,TGTGCCAGCACCAATACTCGCACAGGGGGAGATACGCAGTATTTT,CASTNTRTGGDTQYF
TRBJ2-7,-,-,TRBV29-1,TGCAGCGTTGAACTCGAGCGGTACGAGCAGTACTTC,CSVELERYEQYF
TRBJ2-4,few,-,TRBV1,TGCACCAGCAGCCAAGCCCAACCCGGGGGGGGTCGGGACATTCAGTACTTC,CTSSQAQPGGGRDIQYF
TRBJ2-3,-,-,TRBV6-1,TGTGCCAGCAGTGAAGAATGGAGGCTCACGCAGTATTTT,CASSEEWRLTQYF
TRBJ2-2,-,-,TRBV7-9,TGTGCCAGCAGTTTCCCAGCGGAGAACACCGGGGAGCTGTTTTTT,CASSFPAENTGELFF
TRBJ2-7,-,-,TRBV27,TGTGCCAGCAGTTCAACAGGTCGTCGCGAGCAGTACTTC,CASSSTGRREQYF
TRBJ2-2,-,-,TRBV29-1,TGCAGCGGTGTGGAGGGAACCGGGGAGCTGTTTTTT,CSGVEGTGELFF
TRBJ2-5,-,-,TRBV5-4,TGTGCCAGCAGCCTCCGGCATAACCGGGACTCCGGTAGGGAGACCCAGTACTTC,CASSLRHNRDSGRETQYF
TRBJ2-1,-,-,TRBV6-5,TGTGCCAGCACCAGGGACTTGAACAATGAGCAGTTCTTC,CASTRDLNNEQFF
TRBJ2-7,once,TRBD2,TRBV30,TGTGCCTGGAGTGTACTCGTCGAGCGGGAGAAGGGGGAGCAGTACTTC,CAWSVLVEREKGEQYF
TRBJ1-2,-,-,TRBV15,TGTGCCACCAGCAGAGAACGTCCCAGGGGCTCGGGCTATGGCTACACCTTC,CATSRERPRGSGYGYTF
TRBJ2-2,-,-,TRBV4-3,TGCGCCAGCAGCCACGGACAGTACACCGGGGAGCTGTTTTTT,CASSHGQYTGELFF
TRBJ1-1,-,TRBD1,TRBV19,TGTGCCAGTAGTTTACTGACAGGGGGAGCTTTCTTT,CASSLLTGGAFF
TRBJ2-5,-,-,TRBV7-2,TGTGCCAGCAGCCCCACCGGGTGGTACCAAGAGACCCAGTACTTC,CASSPTGWYQETQYF
TRBJ1-2,-,TRBD1,TRBV5-1,TGCGCCAGCAGCTTGAAACCGGGACAGGGGGCGAACGATGGCTACACCTTC,CASSLKPGQGANDGYTF
TRBJ2-7,-,-,TRBV7-6,TGTGCCAGCAGCTTAGGTCCCGCTAGCTCCTACGAGCAGTACTTC,CASSLGPASSYEQYF
TRBJ2-5,-,TRBD2,TRBV18,TGTGCCAGCTCATGGGGGACTAGCGGTCAAGAGACCCAGTACTTC,CASSWGTSGQETQYF
TRBJ2-7,-,TRBD2,TRBV6-4,TGTGCCAGCAGTGCCTCCGTAGGACTAGCGCACCCACCCCCCTACGAGCAGTACTTC,CASSASVGLAHPPPYEQYF
TRBJ2-7,-,TRBD1,TRBV28,TGTGCCAGCAGTCCCCCCCAGGGGGCCCCTGGCGGGCAGTACTTC,CASSPPQGAPGGQYF
TRBJ1-4,-,-,TRBV11-3,TGTGCCAGCAGCTTAGAGGGGGAGGATGAAAAACTGTTTTTT,CASSLEGEDEKLFF
TRBJ2-5,-,-,TRBV7-3,TGTGCCAGCAGCTTAAGAGGGTCTGAGACCCAGTACTTC,CASSLRGSETQYF